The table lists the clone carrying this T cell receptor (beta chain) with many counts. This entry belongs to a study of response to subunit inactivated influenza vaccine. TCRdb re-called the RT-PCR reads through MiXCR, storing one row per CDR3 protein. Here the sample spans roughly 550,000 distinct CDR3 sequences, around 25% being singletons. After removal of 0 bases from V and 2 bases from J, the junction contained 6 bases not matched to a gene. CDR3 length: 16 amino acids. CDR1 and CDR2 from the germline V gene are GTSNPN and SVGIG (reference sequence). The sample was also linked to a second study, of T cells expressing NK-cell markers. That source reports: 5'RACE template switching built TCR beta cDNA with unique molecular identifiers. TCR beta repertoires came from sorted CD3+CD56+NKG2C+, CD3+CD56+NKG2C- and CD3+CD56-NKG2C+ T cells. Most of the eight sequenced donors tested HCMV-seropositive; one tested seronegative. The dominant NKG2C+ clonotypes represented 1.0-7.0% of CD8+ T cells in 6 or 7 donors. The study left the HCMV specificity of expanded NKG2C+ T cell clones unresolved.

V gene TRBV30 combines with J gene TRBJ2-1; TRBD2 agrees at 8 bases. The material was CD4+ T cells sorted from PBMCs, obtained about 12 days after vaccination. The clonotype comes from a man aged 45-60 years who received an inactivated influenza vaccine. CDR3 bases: TGTGCCTGGAGTGTCCCGGGACTAGTAACCTACAATGAGCAGTTCTTC. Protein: CAWSVPGLVTYNEQFF.